The 3 T cell receptor beta chains in this list originate from one sample, sequenced in a study of blood T cells in healthy people across ages. Next came a second PCR, run for about 6 to 12 cycles, which used a sample-barcoded 5' primer along with a J-beta primer mix. TCRdb reanalysed the 5' RACE reads using MiXCR and keeps one entry per CDR3 protein. The sample holds just under 900,000 distinct CDR3 sequences; 29% are singletons and the top ten take roughly 17%. The sequencing sample was made of blood. Source of these receptors: a woman of 80 years or more in good health.

The table lists this clonotype with a few counts. A much bigger clone sits one base away, suggesting this may be a read error. The chain joins TRBV29-1 to TRBJ2-1; weak D call: TRBD2 (5 bases). V was shortened by 5 bases and J by 8 bases, with 13 bases between the two germline ends. The germline CDR1 and CDR2 sequences are SQVTM and ANQGSEA. The CDR3 has 12 amino acids. CDR3 sequence: CSVQRECYEQFF. DNA for the CDR3: TGCAGCGTTCAGAGGGAGTGCTATGAGCAGTTCTTC.

This chain joins TRBV7-6 and TRBJ2-5; 7 bases map to TRBD2. This CDR3 comprises 15 residues. V dropped 8 bases and J dropped 11; count of bases not matched to a gene: 20. Germline V gene data show CDR1 as SGHVS and CDR2 as FNYEAQ. Here the CDR3 reads CASGRGRGWYNEQYF. CDR3 in DNA: TGTGCCAGCGGCCGTGGGAGGGGCTGGTACAATGAGCAGTACTTC.

This clonotype was recorded at least ten times. The V gene is TRBV20-1, the J gene TRBJ1-2; 8 bases are a match to TRBD1. Germline V gene sequence: CDR1 DFQATT, CDR2 SNEGSKA (reference sequence). With V trimmed by 2 bases and J by 11 bases, 7 bases remained unmatched. The CDR3 has 12 amino acids. The CDR3 loop is CSARQGAQAYTF. CDR3 DNA sequence: TGCAGTGCTAGACAGGGGGCGCAGGCATACACCTTC.